A selection of T cell receptor beta chains follows, all from one sample in a study of blood T cells in healthy people across ages. TCRdb reprocessed the 5' RACE reads via MiXCR and lists one record per CDR3 protein. The sample carries about 1.6 million distinct CDR3 sequences, 30% to 35% recorded once. Source material: blood. The origin of the receptors is a woman aged 25 to 39 in good health. The CDR3 runs from the conserved cysteine through the conserved F or W. D genes are given only for firm matches. For some rows the clone size is stated as once, few or many, or as a class when expanded; others skip it.

D gene,clone size,J gene,V gene,CDR3 DNA,CDR3 protein
TRBD2,.,TRBJ2-7,TRBV20-1,TGCAGTGCTACCGGAGGGGAAACGGGAGGTTCCCCCTACGAGCAGTACTTC,CSATGGETGGSPYEQYF
TRBD1,few,TRBJ1-5,TRBV7-9,TGTGCCAGCAGCTACGAGGACAGGGCTCAGCATTTT,CASSYEDRAQHF
TRBD2,.,TRBJ2-1,TRBV3-1,TGTGCCAGCAGCCAAGTAGGAGGGGCGGGAGGGACCTACAATGAGCAGTTCTTC,CASSQVGGAGGTYNEQFF
.,many,TRBJ2-5,TRBV29-1,TGCAGCGGTAGGACAGATAGAGAGACCCAGTACTTC,CSGRTDRETQYF
TRBD1,many,TRBJ2-7,TRBV29-1,TGCAGCGTTGGAGAAGGGGGCAACGAGCAGTACTTC,CSVGEGGNEQYF
.,.,TRBJ2-3,TRBV20-1,TGCAGTGGGCTGGGCGTGGATACGCAGTATTTT,CSGLGVDTQYF
TRBD2,many,TRBJ2-5,TRBV7-8,TGTGCCAGCAGCCCAGAGCGGGGGACACAAGAGACCCAGTACTTC,CASSPERGTQETQYF
.,.,TRBJ2-3,TRBV5-1,TGCGCCAGCAGCCCGTGGTGGGGCACAGATACGCAGTATTTT,CASSPWWGTDTQYF
.,.,TRBJ2-1,TRBV6-2/TRBV6-3,TGTGCCAGCAGCCCCACAGAGCTATACAATGAGCAGTTCTTC,CASSPTELYNEQFF
TRBD2,.,TRBJ2-1,TRBV3-1,TGTGCCAGCCATAGCGGGACCTCCTACAATGAGCAGTTCTTC,CASHSGTSYNEQFF
.,.,TRBJ2-7,TRBV29-1,TGCAGCGTTGGAGACGCCCCCTACGAGCAGTACTTC,CSVGDAPYEQYF
TRBD2,.,TRBJ2-3,TRBV6-1,TGTGCCAGCATCCGACGGACGGGGGGGCTGGGAGATACGCAGTATTTT,CASIRRTGGLGDTQYF
TRBD2,few,TRBJ2-7,TRBV25-1,TGTGCCAGCAGTCTAAGCGGGGGTATCTACGAGCAGTACTTC,CASSLSGGIYEQYF
.,few,TRBJ2-7,TRBV20-1,TGCAGTGCTAGACCCCTCGCTAGCTGCAACGAGCAGTACTTC,CSARPLASCNEQYF
TRBD1,.,TRBJ2-2,TRBV7-9,TGTGCCAGCAGCTACTCGACAGGGCCCGGGGAGCTGTTTTTT,CASSYSTGPGELFF
TRBD2,.,TRBJ2-7,TRBV6-2/TRBV6-3,TGTGCCAGCAGTTACAAGGCGATGAGTACTAGCGGTTACCGGGAGCAGTACTTC,CASSYKAMSTSGYREQYF
.,.,TRBJ1-2,TRBV18,TGTGCCAGCTCACCATCGACAGCGTTCACTCAGGATAACTATGGCTACACCTTC,CASSPSTAFTQDNYGYTF
.,.,TRBJ2-3,TRBV20-1,TGCAGTGCTAGAGATCCGGCCGTTTCTCTCACAGATACGCAGTATTTT,CSARDPAVSLTDTQYF
TRBD2,.,TRBJ2-3,TRBV5-1,TGCGCCAGCAGCTTGGGCGGGACTAGCGCCGGGGGAAGCACAGATACGCAGTATTTT,CASSLGGTSAGGSTDTQYF
TRBD2,.,TRBJ2-3,TRBV7-2,TGTGCTAGCAGCTTGGGAGGGAGGGCAAAAAGTGATACGCAGTATTTT,CASSLGGRAKSDTQYF
.,few,TRBJ1-2,TRBV6-6,TGTGCCAGCAGCCTCCGGGACACCCTCCGCAACTATGGCTACACCTTC,CASSLRDTLRNYGYTF
.,many,TRBJ2-6,TRBV7-9,TGTGCCAGCAGCTTAGGTTCCTTCTCTGGGGCCAACGTCCTGACTTTC,CASSLGSFSGANVLTF
.,.,TRBJ1-2,TRBV25-1,TGTGCCAGCAGTGCCCCCGGTGGCGGCTACACCTTC,CASSAPGGGYTF
TRBD2,.,TRBJ2-7,TRBV28,TGTGCCAGCAGTTATCGGCTAGCGGGACGGTGGGAGCAGTACTTC,CASSYRLAGRWEQYF
.,.,TRBJ2-1,TRBV7-9,TGTGCCAGCAGCTTAGGTCCAGGGGAAATGGGTAACGGTGAGCAGTTCTTC,CASSLGPGEMGNGEQFF
TRBD1,.,TRBJ2-3,TRBV6-6,TGTGCCAGCAGAGACCCGACAGGGGATACGCAGTATTTT,CASRDPTGDTQYF
.,many,TRBJ2-7,TRBV29-1,TGCAGCGTTGAACTTTTGGATTCCTACGAGCAGTACTTC,CSVELLDSYEQYF
TRBD2,few,TRBJ2-7,TRBV4-1,TGCGCCAGCAGCCAAGCAGCGGGGGTGTTCTACGAGCAGTACTTC,CASSQAAGVFYEQYF
.,.,TRBJ2-3,TRBV20-1,TGCAGTGCAAGGTATATCACAGATACGCAGTATTTT,CSARYITDTQYF
.,.,TRBJ1-2,TRBV5-6,TGTGCCAGCAGCTTGGGGCAGATCCAAGGTGTTTATGGCTACACCTTC,CASSLGQIQGVYGYTF
.,.,TRBJ2-1,TRBV11-2,TGTGCCAGCAGCTTAGATGTCCGGGGGACCTACAATGAGCAGTTCTTC,CASSLDVRGTYNEQFF
.,once,TRBJ2-7,TRBV18,TGTGCCAGCTCACGGGGAGGACAGGCCTACGAGCAGTACTTC,CASSRGGQAYEQYF
.,.,TRBJ1-5,TRBV20-1,TGCAGTGCTAGAGATCCTTTGCAGCCCCAGCATTTT,CSARDPLQPQHF
TRBD2,.,TRBJ2-1,TRBV2,TGTGCCAGCAGGGATAGCGGGGGCTCCAATGAGCAGTTCTTC,CASRDSGGSNEQFF
.,few,TRBJ2-3,TRBV15,TGTGCCACCAGCGCCCGGGGGAGTTTCACAGATACGCAGTATTTT,CATSARGSFTDTQYF
TRBD2,.,TRBJ2-7,TRBV15,TGTGCCACCAGCAGAGGGGAGGGCGAGCAGTACTTC,CATSRGEGEQYF
.,many,TRBJ1-2,TRBV4-1,TGCGCCAGCAGCCCCGGGGCCCGGGCAAGAGGCTATGGCTACACCTTC,CASSPGARARGYGYTF
.,.,TRBJ1-2,TRBV3-1,TGTGCCAGCAGCCAAGGTCCAGCATCTCCCTATGGCTACACCTTC,CASSQGPASPYGYTF
.,few,TRBJ2-1,TRBV20-1,TGCAGTGCTAGAGGGCGGAGGAGCTCCTACAATGAGCAGTTCTTC,CSARGRRSSYNEQFF
.,few,TRBJ1-6,TRBV10-2,TGCGCCACCTGGGCGAGTATATCGAATTCACCCCTCCACTTT,CATWASISNSPLHF
.,few,TRBJ2-2,TRBV5-1,TGCGCCAGCAGCTTAAAAATAACACGAAGCGCGAACACCGGGGAGCTGTTTTTT,CASSLKITRSANTGELFF
TRBD1,.,TRBJ2-5,TRBV4-1,TGCGCCAGCAGCCAAGTGGGGGGACAGGGGGCTTGGGAGCAGTACTTC,CASSQVGGQGAWEQYF
.,.,TRBJ2-7,TRBV7-2,TGTGCCAGCAGCCTATATCCGTGGGGCTCCTACGAGCAGTACTTC,CASSLYPWGSYEQYF
.,.,TRBJ2-1,TRBV5-1,TGCGCCAGCACCCTGGACGGGACGGGCTACAATGAGCAGTTCTTC,CASTLDGTGYNEQFF
TRBD1,.,TRBJ2-1,TRBV28,TGTGCCAGCAGTATCACCGGGACAGGGTACAATGAGCAGTTCTTC,CASSITGTGYNEQFF
TRBD2,few,TRBJ2-3,TRBV7-2,TGTGCCAGCAGCTTAGGGCCGGGAGGAGCAGATACGCAGTATTTT,CASSLGPGGADTQYF
.,.,TRBJ2-7,TRBV19,TGTGCCAGTAGTGGGGGTCCTTACCCCCACGAGCAGTACTTC,CASSGGPYPHEQYF
.,once,TRBJ2-5,TRBV6-2/TRBV6-3,TGTGCCAGCAGTTACGGCGACAATGAGCAGTACTTC,CASSYGDNEQYF
.,.,TRBJ2-1,TRBV2,TGTGCCAGCAGCTTCAGGCACTCCTACAATGAGCAGTTCTTC,CASSFRHSYNEQFF
.,.,TRBJ1-2,TRBV12-3/TRBV12-4,TGTGCCAGCAGTTTAAGAGACGGTTCCAACTATGGCTACACCTTC,CASSLRDGSNYGYTF
TRBD1,.,TRBJ2-3,TRBV20-1,TGCGGCGGGGACAGGGGGGATACGCAGTATTTT,CGGDRGDTQYF
TRBD1,.,TRBJ1-5,TRBV20-1,TGCAGTGCTAGAGACGCGGGACAGGGGGCTTTTCAGCCCCAGCATTTT,CSARDAGQGAFQPQHF
TRBD1,many,TRBJ2-3,TRBV28,TGTGCCAGCAGTGTCCGGGACAGGGGGCTATCAGATACGCAGTATTTT,CASSVRDRGLSDTQYF
.,.,TRBJ2-5,TRBV3-1,TGTGCCGCCGGGGGACCCTCGGGTCTGACCCAGTACTTC,CAAGGPSGLTQYF
TRBD1,.,TRBJ1-2,TRBV29-1,TGCAGCGTTGAGGGACAGGGAAGCGGCTACACCTTC,CSVEGQGSGYTF
TRBD1,.,TRBJ2-5,TRBV2,TGTGCCAGCAGACCGGGACAGGGGATTGAGACCCAGTACTTC,CASRPGQGIETQYF
TRBD1,.,TRBJ1-5,TRBV9,TGTGCCAGCAGCGTCCCGGGAGACAGGGATAGCAATCAACCCCAGCATTTT,CASSVPGDRDSNQPQHF